Listed below are T cell receptor beta chains from one sample, sequenced in a study of regulatory T cells in long-lasting Graves disease. TCRdb used MiXCR to reprocess the multiplex PCR reads, holding one entry per CDR3 protein. This sample has 420,000 or so distinct CDR3 sequences; 15% to 20% occur once, and the top ten carry 23%. These data are also associated with another study on T cells in Graves' hyperthyroidism and ophthalmopathy.

Source: peripheral blood mononuclear cells (PBMCs), taken at new diagnosis, from a patient treated with antithyroid drugs. The receptors stem from a young woman with Graves disease. CDR3s include the opening cysteine and the closing phenylalanine or tryptophan. D genes are given only for firm matches. Clone size, where shown, is once, few, many, or a class for clones that have expanded.

V gene	clone size	D gene	J gene	CDR3 protein	CDR3 DNA
TRBV14	few	TRBD2	TRBJ2-1	CASSQTGTSQVPIRFF	TGTGCCAGCAGCCAGACCGGGACTAGTCAAGTTCCAATCCGGTTCTTC
TRBV20-1	few	-	TRBJ2-1	CSASLLGPYNEQFF	TGCAGTGCGAGCTTACTAGGGCCCTACAATGAGCAGTTCTTC
TRBV6-5	many	-	TRBJ2-7	CASSFPSYSYEQYF	TGTGCCAGCAGTTTTCCATCGTATTCCTACGAGCAGTACTTC
TRBV27	many	-	TRBJ1-1	CASSLSWGNTEAFF	TGTGCCAGCAGTTTATCGTGGGGGAACACTGAAGCTTTCTTT
TRBV3-1	-	-	TRBJ1-3	CASRNLDGYSGNTIYF	TGTGCCAGCAGAAATCTTGACGGCTACTCTGGAAACACCATATATTTT
TRBV12-3/TRBV12-4	many	TRBD2	TRBJ2-2	CASKGTSGNTGELFF	TGTGCCAGCAAAGGGACTAGCGGAAACACCGGGGAGCTGTTTTTT
TRBV28	many	-	TRBJ2-2	CASSLVVQVIPGELFF	TGTGCCAGCAGTTTGGTGGTACAGGTGATCCCCGGGGAGCTGTTTTTT
TRBV2	many	-	TRBJ1-5	CASSERGAVNQPQHF	TGTGCCAGCAGTGAGCGGGGCGCGGTCAATCAGCCCCAGCATTTT
TRBV5-6	-	-	TRBJ2-3	CASSLSQGRTDTQYF	TGTGCCAGCAGCTTGTCACAGGGTCGCACAGATACGCAGTATTTT
TRBV7-2	many	TRBD2	TRBJ2-3	CASSHTSGRGSYF	TGTGCCAGCAGCCACACTAGCGGGAGGGGGTCGTATTTT
TRBV30	-	TRBD2	TRBJ2-7	CAWSAPLSGVWDSRGSYEQYF	TGTGCCTGGAGTGCCCCGCTCAGCGGGGTTTGGGACTCGAGGGGATCCTACGAGCAGTACTTC
TRBV24-1	-	TRBD2	TRBJ2-1	CATSRLAGEGGEQFF	TGTGCCACCAGCAGACTAGCGGGAGAAGGGGGTGAGCAGTTCTTC
TRBV18	many	-	TRBJ2-2	CASSPLGTGELFF	TGTGCCAGCTCACCATTGGGAACCGGGGAGCTGTTTTTT
TRBV11-2	many	TRBD2	TRBJ2-7	CASSLSSGTSGRRSAYEQYF	TGTGCCAGCAGCTTATCTAGCGGGACTAGCGGGAGGAGAAGTGCATACGAGCAGTACTTC
TRBV5-1	few	-	TRBJ2-5	CASSLQVGWGETQYF	TGCGCCAGCAGCTTGCAGGTGGGATGGGGAGAGACCCAGTACTTC
TRBV28	medium-sized	TRBD1	TRBJ1-1	CASSFGQGGLTEAFF	TGTGCCAGCAGTTTCGGACAGGGAGGACTCACTGAAGCTTTCTTT
TRBV20-1	few	-	TRBJ2-7	CSASLAYEQYF	TGCAGTGCTAGCCTAGCATACGAGCAGTACTTC
TRBV13	few	-	TRBJ2-7	CASSSSRSSYEQYF	TGTGCCAGCAGCTCATCACGGAGCTCCTACGAGCAGTACTTC
TRBV24-1	few	TRBD1	TRBJ2-2	CATPKRTGSNTGELFF	TGTGCCACCCCTAAACGGACAGGTTCGAACACCGGGGAGCTGTTTTTT
TRBV7-7	-	-	TRBJ2-7	CASSLAVGGYEQYF	TGTGCTAGCAGCTTAGCTGTTGGAGGGTACGAGCAGTACTTC
TRBV3-1	-	-	TRBJ2-6	CASSQERRLSGANVLTF	TGTGCCAGCAGCCAAGAACGACGACTTTCTGGGGCCAACGTCCTGACTTTC
TRBV20-1	many	TRBD2	TRBJ2-1	CSARFSGAGGYNEQFF	TGCAGTGCTAGATTTAGTGGCGCGGGAGGGTACAATGAGCAGTTCTTC
TRBV18	many	-	TRBJ1-4	CASSPLELGGKLFF	TGTGCCAGCTCACCATTGGAACTAGGTGGAAAACTGTTTTTT
TRBV5-6	-	-	TRBJ2-1	CASSLKVRSYNEQFF	TGTGCCAGCAGCTTGAAGGTTCGCTCCTACAATGAGCAGTTCTTC
TRBV3-1	many	-	TRBJ2-1	CASSQGGEQFF	TGCGCCAGCAGCCAAGGTGGGGAGCAGTTCTTC
TRBV3-1	many	TRBD2	TRBJ2-1	CASSRRSGSGSSNEQFF	TGTGCCAGCAGCCGAAGATCGGGTAGCGGGAGCTCGAATGAGCAGTTCTTC
TRBV7-2	many	-	TRBJ2-5	CASRNFIAGRTQYF	TGTGCCAGCAGGAACTTTATAGCTGGACGGACCCAGTACTTC
TRBV4-2	few	-	TRBJ2-3	CASSQDPGFASTDTQYF	TGTGCCAGCAGCCAAGACCCGGGGTTTGCTAGCACAGATACGCAGTATTTT
TRBV28	many	TRBD1	TRBJ1-2	CASSEDRGLLNYGYTF	TGTGCCAGCAGTGAAGACAGGGGCCTCCTTAACTATGGCTACACCTTC
TRBV7-8	-	-	TRBJ2-7	CASSSGQHEQYF	TGTGCCAGCAGCTCTGGACAACACGAGCAGTACTTC